The entry below gives a single TCR beta chain sequence along with its context. Its target is unknown. The data originate from a study of cytomegalovirus exposure and HLA in healthy donors. General study findings and limits: In a later analysis, V- and J-gene trimming of beta chains associated with a DCLRE1C missense variant, replicated independently.

PCR primers comprised 60 Vbeta and 13 Jbeta primers. TCRdb's copy holds only in-frame clones and misses some; the assay was immunoSEQ multiplex PCR. The table lists 150,000 to 180,000 clones, over 60% of them singletons. Trimming took off 2 bases at V and 2 bases at J, with 11 bases between the two ends. Germline assignment: CDR1 SGHNT and CDR2 YYREEE (reference sequence). The CDR3 runs to 14 residues. The chain joins TRBV5-4 to TRBJ2-7, with a possible D match to TRBD2 (6 bases). The source of this sequence is a woman aged 40 to 50 in good health and CMV-seronegative. Sequenced material: PBMCs. CDR3 residues: CASSFQGGAYEQYF. CDR3 DNA sequence: TGTGCCAGCAGCTTTCAGGGAGGAGCCTACGAGCAGTACTTC.